What follows are 24 T cell receptor beta chains derived from one specimen sequenced in a study of blood T cell repertoires in COVID-19. TCRdb keeps only in-frame clones here, not all; method: immunoSEQ multiplex PCR. Among roughly 200,000 clones listed, around nine tenths were seen once. Input material: peripheral blood. The receptors derive from a man between 60 and 75 years old who had recovered from COVID-19.

This chain connects TRBV27 to TRBJ2-7, with D maybe TRBD2 (5 bases). The V and J ends lost 6 bases and 2 bases respectively, with 17 bases between them. CDR3 length: 15 amino acids. CDR1 MNHEY and CDR2 SMNVEV come from the germline V gene (reference sequence). The CDR3 reads CASRTRPAPPYEQYF. In DNA form, the CDR3 reads TGTGCCAGCAGAACTAGGCCAGCCCCGCCCTACGAGCAGTACTTC.

The J gene is TRBJ1-2, the V gene TRBV7-2, with D possibly being TRBD1 (6 bases). The CDR3 has 14 residues. Per germline, CDR1 SGHTA and CDR2 FQGNSA. Trimming took off 5 bases at V and 8 bases at J, with 18 bases between the two ends. The CDR3 DNA is TGTGCCAGCAGCCCAGCAACGGGGGGCTGGGGCTACACCTTC. Residues: CASSPATGGWGYTF.

This clone was seen just once. The CDR3 here is CASSRGGGQETQYF. For the CDR3, the DNA is TGTGCCAGCAGCCGGGGCGGGGGGCAAGAGACCCAGTACTTC. The genes are TRBV7-9 and TRBJ2-5; TRBD2 matches at 8 bases. The CDR3 is 14 residues long. Looked up from germline, CDR1 is SEHNR and CDR2 is FQNEAQ (reference sequence). V dropped 5 bases and J dropped 2; count of bases not matched to a gene: 4.

The V gene is TRBV11-1, the J gene TRBJ2-1, with 11 nucleotides matching TRBD2. The germline V gene has CDR1 SGHAT and CDR2 FQDESV (reference sequence). The CDR3 contains 16 residues. The V segment lost 5 bases and the J segment 7 bases; nucleotides outside the gene matches: 10. CDR3 region: CASSRAPSGRWNEQFF. The CDR3, as DNA: TGTGCCAGCAGCCGGGCACCTAGCGGGAGGTGGAATGAGCAGTTCTTC.

The rearrangement joins TRBV7-9 to TRBJ2-3; TRBD2 aligns across 13 bases. Germline V gene lookup returns CDR1 SEHNR and CDR2 FQNEAQ (reference sequence). With 6 bases clipped from V and 1 base from J, the junction kept 13 bases outside the gene matches. CDR3 length equals 19 residues. The CDR3 sequence is CASRLRLAGGRWGTDTQYF. DNA for the CDR3: TGTGCCAGCAGGTTACGACTAGCGGGAGGCCGATGGGGCACAGATACGCAGTATTTT.

This chain connects TRBV3-1 (or the pseudogene TRBV3-2) to TRBJ2-3, with 8 bases lining up with TRBD2. This CDR3 contains 13 residues. From germline, CDR1 is LGHDT and CDR2 YNNKEL (reference sequence). Trimming at V came to 2 bases and at J to 10 bases, leaving 5 bases not matched to a gene. As DNA, the CDR3 is TGTGCCAGCAGCCAACCGCCGGGACTAGCGCAGTATTTT. Its protein product is CASSQPPGLAQYF.

The rearrangement links TRBV11-3 to TRBJ2-1, with 7 bases lining up with TRBD2. Unmatched junction bases numbered 9, after V lost 0 bases and J lost 4 bases. Germline CDR1 is SGHNT and CDR2 is YENEEA. The CDR3 contains 17 residues. CDR3 bases: TGTGCCAGCAGCTTAGATCTTGGCGGGAGAGGGTACAATGAGCAGTTCTTC. Amino acid sequence: CASSLDLGGRGYNEQFF.

This rearrangement joins TRBV2 to TRBJ1-1; maybe TRBD1 (5 bases). CDR1 is SNHLY and CDR2 is FYNNEI in the germline V gene. This CDR3 has 15 residues. V lost 0 bases and J lost 5, with 13 bases in between. CDR3 protein: CASSEARQGKTEAFF. In nucleotides, the CDR3 is TGTGCCAGCAGTGAAGCGAGGCAGGGAAAGACTGAAGCTTTCTTT.

This clone was found a few times. The rearrangement joins TRBV24-1 to TRBJ2-7; 9 bases are a match to TRBD2. Germline trimming cut 3 bases from V and 2 bases from J; bases unmatched to any gene: 4. CDR3 length: 15 residues. The germline gives CDR1 KGHDR, CDR2 SFDVKD. The CDR3 region has the DNA TGTGCCACCAGTGATCCCTTAGCGGGAGCCTACGAGCAGTACTTC. Translated, it gives CATSDPLAGAYEQYF.

J is TRBJ1-1 and V is TRBV9; 7 positions match TRBD1. Germline CDR1 reads SGDLS; CDR2 reads YYNGEE. CDR3 length: 15 residues. Germline trimming cut 0 bases from V and 1 base from J; bases unmatched to any gene: 3. CDR3 protein: CASSVDRGGNTEAFF. In DNA, the CDR3 is TGTGCCAGCAGCGTAGACAGGGGAGGGAACACTGAAGCTTTCTTT.

The chain recombines TRBV19 with TRBJ1-5; 11 nucleotides line up with TRBD1. V lost 7 bases and J lost 2; bases outside the gene matches: 13. The V gene's germline CDR1 is LNHDA and CDR2 SQIVND (reference sequence). This CDR3 comprises 18 residues. The CDR3 protein is CASNLIWTGGRGNQPQHF. The CDR3 DNA sequence: TGTGCCAGTAATTTAATATGGACAGGGGGCAGGGGCAATCAGCCCCAGCATTTT.

CDR3 sequence reads: CASSPDYREQYF. The DNA for the CDR3 is TGTGCCAGTAGTCCAGACTACCGGGAGCAGTACTTC. The J gene is TRBJ2-7, the V gene TRBV19; tentatively, D is TRBD2 (5 bases). Germline CDR1 and CDR2: LNHDA and SQIVND (reference sequence). The CDR3 totals 12 residues. The V and J ends lost 5 bases and 7 bases respectively, with 12 bases between them.

There are a few counts of this clone. The chain is built from TRBV19 and TRBJ2-5; TRBD1 matches 7 bases. Germline trimming cut 6 bases from V and 0 bases from J; bases unmatched to any gene: 7. The length of the CDR3 is 15 residues. CDR1 is LNHDA, CDR2 SQIVND, per germline (reference sequence). CDR3 sequence reads: CASRDRAVHQETQYF. The CDR3 region has the DNA TGTGCCAGTAGAGACAGGGCCGTCCACCAAGAGACCCAGTACTTC.

Concerning this clone itself: In the same sample, other DNA sequences code for this CDR3. V gene TRBV28 combines with J gene TRBJ2-7, with TRBD1 identical over 11 bases. Germline CDR1 reads MDHEN; CDR2 reads SYDVKM. V trimming: 4 bases; J trimming: 4 bases; junction bases outside the gene matches: 6. This CDR3 contains 15 residues. The CDR3 sequence is CASSSSGTGGYEQYF. In DNA, the CDR3 is TGTGCCAGCAGTTCGTCCGGGACAGGGGGGTACGAGCAGTACTTC.

The chain links TRBV7-2 to TRBJ2-3; 8 bases are shared with TRBD2. The CDR3 is 15 residues long. Germline values: CDR1 SGHTA, CDR2 FQGNSA. V lost 1 base and J lost 3; bases outside the gene matches: 3. The CDR3 region has the DNA TGTGCCAGCAGCTTAGACGGGGGGGCGACAGATACGCAGTATTTT. It encodes CASSLDGGATDTQYF.

This chain connects TRBV7-2 to TRBJ1-6; D may be TRBD1 (5 bases). CDR1 is SGHTA, CDR2 FQGNSA, per germline. This CDR3 is 13 amino acids long. V gave up 5 bases and J gave up 7 bases, with 9 bases separating them. For the CDR3, the DNA is TGTGCCAGCAGCAGTTACAGGAATTCACCCCTCCACTTT. Translating it yields CASSSYRNSPLHF.

The chain combines TRBV28 with TRBJ1-2; D is ambiguous. Trimming removed 4 bases from V and 4 bases from J, with 10 bases in between. The CDR3 contains 13 residues. Looked up from germline, CDR1 is MDHEN and CDR2 is SYDVKM. The CDR3 DNA reads as TGTGCCAGCAGTTCCACAGTTCTCTATGGCTACACCTTC. Its protein product is CASSSTVLYGYTF.

In this sample, this clone turned up a few times. V usage is TRBV29-1 and J usage is TRBJ1-1; D gene unclear. From germline, CDR1 is SQVTM and CDR2 ANQGSEA. Trimming pared 4 bases from V and 8 bases from J, leaving 11 bases between. This CDR3 is built from 11 residues. CDR3 residues: CSVVEGREAFF. CDR3 nucleotides: TGCAGCGTTGTTGAGGGAAGGGAAGCTTTCTTT.

The chain uses TRBV5-1 and TRBJ2-4; tentatively, D is TRBD1 (8 bases). This CDR3 is 14 amino acids long. The germline V gene encodes CDR1 SGHRS and CDR2 YFSETQ. V lost 2 bases and J lost 8, with 14 bases in between. In nucleotides, the CDR3 is TGCGCCAGCAGCTTACAGGGGGGGACGGACATTCAGTACTTC. This codes for CASSLQGGTDIQYF. The entire variable domain, with the rest obtained from reference TRBV5-1 and TRBJ2-4, is as follows: KAGVTQTPRYLIKTRGQQVTLSCSPISGHRSVSWYQQTPGQGLQFLFEYFSETQRNKGNFPGRFSGRQFSNSRSEMNVSTLELGDSALYLCASSLQGGTDIQYFGAGTRLSVL.

The chain employs TRBV29-1 and TRBJ1-1; D perhaps matches TRBD1 (6 bases). Trimming took off 3 bases at V and 0 bases at J, with 11 bases between the two ends. Per the germline V gene, CDR1 is SQVTM and CDR2 is ANQGSEA. This CDR3 comprises 14 residues. This CDR3 reads CSVDAGTLNTEAFF. CDR3 in DNA: TGCAGCGTTGACGCCGGGACACTGAACACTGAAGCTTTCTTT.

This rearrangement joins TRBV6-5 to TRBJ2-7; TRBD1 matches 7 bases. CDR1 is MNHEY and CDR2 is SVGAGI in the germline V gene. V dropped 5 bases and J dropped 6; count of bases not matched to a gene: 10. CDR3 size: 14 residues. In DNA, the CDR3 is TGTGCCAGCAGTAGAACCGGACAGGCCACCGAGCAGTACTTC. Residues: CASSRTGQATEQYF.

The rearrangement links TRBV12-5 to TRBJ2-2; 9 nucleotides align to TRBD1. The ends lost 1 base at V and 1 base at J; junction bases unmatched: 10. Germline V gene data show CDR1 as LGHNT and CDR2 as FRNRAP. The CDR3 runs 19 residues. Written as DNA, the CDR3 is TGTGCTAGTGGTTTGGCCCACAGGGGGCGGTTGGGGAACACCGGGGAGCTGTTTTTT. It codes for CASGLAHRGRLGNTGELFF.

J is TRBJ2-3 and V is TRBV11-2; D is perhaps TRBD2 (6 bases). CDR1 and CDR2 (germline): SGHAT, FQNNGV. V lost 0 bases and J lost 1, with 11 bases in between. CDR3 length: 16 residues. The DNA for the CDR3 is TGTGCCAGCAGCTTAGAGAGAACGGGAGGCACAGATACGCAGTATTTT. Its translation is CASSLERTGGTDTQYF.

The chain employs TRBV11-2 and TRBJ1-3; a possible D gene is TRBD1 (6 bases). The CDR3 has 15 residues. Trimming removed 7 bases at V and 3 bases at J, with 16 bases between. Germline V gives CDR1 SGHAT, CDR2 FQNNGV. CDR3 sequence: CASTHAGVGGNTIYF. The CDR3 coding sequence is TGTGCCAGCACCCATGCAGGGGTGGGTGGAAACACCATATATTTT.